A selection of T cell receptor beta chains follows, all from one sample in a study of lymphopenia after photon versus proton radiotherapy. Data came from immunoSEQ multiplex PCR; TCRdb stores just in-frame clones and leaves some out. The table shows under 20,000 clones, with 92% occurring only once. Sequenced material: peripheral blood, taken from a patient treated with photon-based radiotherapy. The receptors originated from a woman aged 40 to 49 with cholangiocarcinoma. CDR3s include the opening cysteine and the closing phenylalanine or tryptophan.

TRBJ1-2 | TRBV5-1 | CASSGLGSGYTF
TRBJ2-1 | TRBV5-1 | CASSFTSGNNEQFF
TRBJ1-2 | TRBV28 | CASSLEGIRRGYTF
TRBJ2-7 | TRBV7-2 | CASSLAKTSPSSYEQYF
TRBJ1-6 | TRBV5-1 | CASSTGQGDSPLHF
TRBJ1-1 | TRBV4-1 | CASSQDMNTEAFF
TRBJ1-1 | TRBV5-4 | CASSSTGLEAEAFF
TRBJ1-2 | TRBV27 | CARCRPFYGYTF
TRBJ2-7 | TRBV10-1 | CASSEAGRYEQYF
TRBJ1-6 | TRBV4-1 | CASSQGGGPWLASPLHF
TRBJ2-1 | TRBV7-9 | CASSLVGVSNEQFF
TRBJ1-1 | TRBV7-3 | CASSFDGNTEAFF
TRBJ1-1 | TRBV11-2 | CASSLRYGTEAFF
TRBJ2-2 | TRBV27 | CATRGQVNTGELFF
TRBJ1-4 | TRBV7-2 | CASSRALNEKLFF
TRBJ1-6 | TRBV7-3 | CASRPTTRSPLHF
TRBJ2-7 | TRBV5-5 | CASSWDDRALSYEQYF
TRBJ2-7 | TRBV28 | CASSFMEYEQYF
TRBJ2-3 | TRBV5-1 | CASSPDLGGGSTDTQYF
TRBJ2-7 | TRBV30 | CAWSEQGPYEQYF
TRBJ1-3 | TRBV30 | CAWSVAGGNTIYF
TRBJ1-1 | TRBV18 | CASSDMNTEAFF
TRBJ1-1 | TRBV27 | CASSLSAGRTEAFF
TRBJ1-4 | TRBV5-6 | CASSQQGRGRTTNEKLFF
TRBJ2-7 | TRBV4-1 | CASSQDRGTIYEQYF
TRBJ2-7 | TRBV10-1 | CASSDTLKWDEQYF
TRBJ1-2 | TRBV4-1 | CASRPLGLNNYGYTF
TRBJ2-1 | TRBV5-4 | CASSLSQREGYEQFF
TRBJ2-7 | TRBV6-6 | CASSQPTGALGEQYF
TRBJ1-1 | TRBV5-5 | CASSAAGLNTEAFF
TRBJ1-1 | TRBV28 | CASSLIQTGAFF
TRBJ1-1 | TRBV29-1 | CSGRNTEAFF
TRBJ1-2 | TRBV6-1 | CASSESGNYGYTF
TRBJ2-3 | TRBV11-1 | CASSLDQGVDTDTQYF
TRBJ2-1 | TRBV7-2 | CASSFRVGEQFF
TRBJ2-7 | TRBV19 | CASSIGTSNHEQYF
TRBJ2-1 | TRBV9 | CASSGTSGRNYNEQFF
TRBJ1-6 | TRBV29-1 | CSVLKDTSSPLHF
TRBJ2-5 | TRBV30 | CAGGRSQETQYF
TRBJ1-1 | TRBV7-9 | CASSLITDRTEAFF
TRBJ2-7 | TRBV28 | CASSLGGGTYEQYF
TRBJ2-1 | TRBV19 | CASNGLILDEQFF
TRBJ2-7 | TRBV7-9 | CASSLGWGRAEQYF
TRBJ1-2 | TRBV28 | CASLQQTAYGYTF
TRBJ2-7 | TRBV6-5 | CASSATDYEQYF
TRBJ2-2 | TRBV7-9 | CASRSPFRRSNTGELFF
TRBJ2-7 | TRBV28 | CASSPGGTYEQYF
TRBJ2-3 | TRBV5-1 | CASSLIPETYSTDTQYF